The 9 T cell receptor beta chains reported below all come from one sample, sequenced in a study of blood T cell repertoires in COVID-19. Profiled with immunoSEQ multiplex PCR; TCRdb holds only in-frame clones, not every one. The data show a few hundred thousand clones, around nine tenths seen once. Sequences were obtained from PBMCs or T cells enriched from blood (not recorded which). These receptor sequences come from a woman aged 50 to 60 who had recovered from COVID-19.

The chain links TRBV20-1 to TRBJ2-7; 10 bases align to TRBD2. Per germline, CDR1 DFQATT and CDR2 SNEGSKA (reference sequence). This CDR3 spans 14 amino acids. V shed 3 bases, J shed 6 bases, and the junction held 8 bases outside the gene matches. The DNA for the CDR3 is TGCAGTGCTAGTGAGGCACTAGCGGGACGCGAGCAGTACTTC. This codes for CSASEALAGREQYF.

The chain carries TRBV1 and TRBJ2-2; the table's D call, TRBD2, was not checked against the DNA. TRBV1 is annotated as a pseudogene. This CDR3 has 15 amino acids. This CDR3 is CTTDPLESSVKELFF. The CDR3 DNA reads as TGCACCACCGACCCTCTGGAGTCTAGTGTCAAAGAGCTGTTTTTT.

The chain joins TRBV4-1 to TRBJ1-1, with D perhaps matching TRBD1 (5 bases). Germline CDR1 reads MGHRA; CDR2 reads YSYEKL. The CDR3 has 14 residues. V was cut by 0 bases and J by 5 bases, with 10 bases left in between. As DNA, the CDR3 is TGCGCCAGCAGCCAAGACCAGGGCGTTACTGAAGCTTTCTTT. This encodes CASSQDQGVTEAFF.

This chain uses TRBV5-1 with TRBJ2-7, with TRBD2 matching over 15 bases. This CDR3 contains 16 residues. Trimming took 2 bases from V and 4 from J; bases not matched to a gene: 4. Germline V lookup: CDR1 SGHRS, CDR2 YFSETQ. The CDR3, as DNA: TGCGCCAGCAGCTTACCGGGACTAGCGGGGGGATACGAGCAGTACTTC. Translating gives CASSLPGLAGGYEQYF.

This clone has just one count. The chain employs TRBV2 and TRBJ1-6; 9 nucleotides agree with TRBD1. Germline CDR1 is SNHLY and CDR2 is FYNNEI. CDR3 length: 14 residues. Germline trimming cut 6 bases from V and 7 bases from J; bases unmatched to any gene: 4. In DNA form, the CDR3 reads TGTGCCAGCAGAGGGACAGGGAACAATTCACCCCTCCACTTT. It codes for CASRGTGNNSPLHF. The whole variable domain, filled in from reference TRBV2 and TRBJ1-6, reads EPEVTQTPSHQVTQMGQEVILRCVPISNHLYFYWYRQILGQKVEFLVSFYNNEISEKSEIFDDQFSVERPDGSNFTLKIRSTKLEDSAMYFCASRGTGNNSPLHFGNGTRLTVT.

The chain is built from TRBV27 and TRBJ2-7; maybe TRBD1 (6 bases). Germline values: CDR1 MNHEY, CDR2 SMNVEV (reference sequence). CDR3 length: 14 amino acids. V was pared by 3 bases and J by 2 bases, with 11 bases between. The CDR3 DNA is TGTGCCAGCAGTTTGGCACAGGGAGCCTACGAGCAGTACTTC. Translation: CASSLAQGAYEQYF.

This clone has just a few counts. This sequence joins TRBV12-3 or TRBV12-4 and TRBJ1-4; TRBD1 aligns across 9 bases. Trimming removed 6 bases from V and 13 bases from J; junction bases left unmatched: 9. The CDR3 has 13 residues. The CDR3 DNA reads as TGTGCCAGCAGCTTTAGGGGACAGGGTTTACTGTTTTTT. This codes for CASSFRGQGLLFF.

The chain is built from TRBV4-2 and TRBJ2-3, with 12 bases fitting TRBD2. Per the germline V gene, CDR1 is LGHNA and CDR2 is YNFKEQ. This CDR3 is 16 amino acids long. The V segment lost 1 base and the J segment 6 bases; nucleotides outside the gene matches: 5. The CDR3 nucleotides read TGTGCCAGCAGCCAAGCCCCCCTAGCGGGGGGGGATACGCAGTATTTT. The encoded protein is CASSQAPLAGGDTQYF.

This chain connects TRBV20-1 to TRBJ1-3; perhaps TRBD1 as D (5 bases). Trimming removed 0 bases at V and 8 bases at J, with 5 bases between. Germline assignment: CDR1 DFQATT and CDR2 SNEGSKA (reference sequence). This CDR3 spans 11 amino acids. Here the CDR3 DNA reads TGCAGTGCTAGAGACAGGGACACCATATATTTT. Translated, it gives CSARDRDTIYF.